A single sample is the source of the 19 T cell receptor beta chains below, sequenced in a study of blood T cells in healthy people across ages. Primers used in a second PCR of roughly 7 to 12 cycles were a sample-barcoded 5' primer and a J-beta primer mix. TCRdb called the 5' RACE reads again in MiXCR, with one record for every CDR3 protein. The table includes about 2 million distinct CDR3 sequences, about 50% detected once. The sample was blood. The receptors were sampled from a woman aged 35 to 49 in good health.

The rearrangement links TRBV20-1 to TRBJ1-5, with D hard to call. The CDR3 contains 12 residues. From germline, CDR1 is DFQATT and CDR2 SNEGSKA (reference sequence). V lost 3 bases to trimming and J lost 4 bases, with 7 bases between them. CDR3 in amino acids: CSASARNQPQHF. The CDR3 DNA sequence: TGCAGTGCTAGTGCCAGAAATCAGCCCCAGCATTTT.

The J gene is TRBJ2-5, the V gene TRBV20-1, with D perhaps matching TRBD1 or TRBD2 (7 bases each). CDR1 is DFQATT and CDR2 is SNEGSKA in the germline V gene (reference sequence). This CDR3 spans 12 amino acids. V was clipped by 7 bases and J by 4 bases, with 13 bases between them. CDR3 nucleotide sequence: TGCAGTGGTCTCAGGGGGGGAGAGACCCAGTACTTC. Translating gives CSGLRGGETQYF.

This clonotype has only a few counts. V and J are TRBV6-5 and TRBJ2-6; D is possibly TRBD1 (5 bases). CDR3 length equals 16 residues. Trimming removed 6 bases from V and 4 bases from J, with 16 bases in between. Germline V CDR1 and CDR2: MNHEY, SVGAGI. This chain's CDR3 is CASRKQALGGANVLTF. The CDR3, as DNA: TGTGCCAGCAGGAAACAGGCTCTCGGGGGGGCCAACGTCCTGACTTTC.

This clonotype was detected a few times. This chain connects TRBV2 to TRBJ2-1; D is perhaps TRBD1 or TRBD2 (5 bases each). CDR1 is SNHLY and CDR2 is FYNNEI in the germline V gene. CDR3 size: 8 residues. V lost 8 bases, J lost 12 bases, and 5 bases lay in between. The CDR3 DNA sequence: TGTGCCAGCGGGACGCAGTTCTTC. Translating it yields CASGTQFF. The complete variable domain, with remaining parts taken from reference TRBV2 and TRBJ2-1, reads EPEVTQTPSHQVTQMGQEVILRCVPISNHLYFYWYRQILGQKVEFLVSFYNNEISEKSEIFDDQFSVERPDGSNFTLKIRSTKLEDSAMYFCASGTQFFGPGTRLTVL.

CDR3 bases: TGTGCCACCAGTGATCCTACGGGGTTTGGGGGGGATGAGCAGTTCTTC. Protein product: CATSDPTGFGGDEQFF. The chain recombines TRBV24-1 with TRBJ2-1; 7 bases are a match to TRBD2. Trimming took 3 bases from V and 8 from J; bases not matched to a gene: 12. CDR3 size: 16 residues. CDR1 KGHDR and CDR2 SFDVKD come from the germline V gene.

The CDR3 spells CASSELVLALHF. Here the CDR3 DNA reads TGTGCCAGCAGTGAACTCGTTTTGGCCCTCCACTTT. The chain combines TRBV6-1 with TRBJ1-6; D gene unclear. The V and J ends lost 2 bases and 14 bases respectively, with 10 bases between them. The CDR3 covers 12 residues. CDR1 and CDR2 (germline): MNHNS, SASEGT.

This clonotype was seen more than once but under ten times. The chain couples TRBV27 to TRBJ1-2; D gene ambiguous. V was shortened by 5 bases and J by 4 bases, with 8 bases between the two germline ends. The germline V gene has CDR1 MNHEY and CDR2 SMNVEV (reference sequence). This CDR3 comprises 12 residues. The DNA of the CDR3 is TGTGCCAGCAGTGGGATGGGCTATGGCTACACCTTC. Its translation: CASSGMGYGYTF.

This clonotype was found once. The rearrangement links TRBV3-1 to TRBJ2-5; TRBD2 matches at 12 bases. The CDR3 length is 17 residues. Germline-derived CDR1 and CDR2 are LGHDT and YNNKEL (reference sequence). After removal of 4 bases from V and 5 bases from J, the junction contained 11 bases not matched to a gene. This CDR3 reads CASSRRLAGGRRETQYF. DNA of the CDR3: TGTGCCAGCAGCCGGAGGCTAGCGGGGGGGAGACGGGAGACCCAGTACTTC.

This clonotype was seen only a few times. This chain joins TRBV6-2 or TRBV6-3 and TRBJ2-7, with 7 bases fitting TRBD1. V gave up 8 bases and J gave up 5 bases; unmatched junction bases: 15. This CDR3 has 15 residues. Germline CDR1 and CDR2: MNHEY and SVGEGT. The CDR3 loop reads CASQPRGLGPHEQYF. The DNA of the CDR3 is TGTGCCAGCCAACCGAGGGGGCTAGGACCCCACGAGCAGTACTTC.

CDR3 in DNA: TGTGCCAGCAGCTTGGGCCCTAAACTGTTTTTT. Its protein product is CASSLGPKLFF. V and J are TRBV11-2 and TRBJ1-4; the D is unclear. There are 11 residues in the CDR3. Germline loops: CDR1 SGHAT, CDR2 FQNNGV. Trimming removed 3 bases at V and 11 bases at J, with 7 bases between.

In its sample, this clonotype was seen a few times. The CDR3 DNA sequence: TGTGCCAGCAGCTTAGCAATGGGGGGCACAGATACGCAGTATTTT. This encodes CASSLAMGGTDTQYF. The gene calls are TRBV7-3 and TRBJ2-3; either TRBD1 or TRBD2 may supply D (5 bases each). This CDR3 region has 15 residues. V lost 2 bases to trimming and J lost 1 base, with 10 bases between them. Germline values: CDR1 SGHTA, CDR2 FQGTGA.

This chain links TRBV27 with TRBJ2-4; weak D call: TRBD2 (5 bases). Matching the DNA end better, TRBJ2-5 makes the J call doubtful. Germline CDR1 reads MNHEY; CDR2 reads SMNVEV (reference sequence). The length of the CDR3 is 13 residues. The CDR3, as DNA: TGTGCCAGCAGTTTAGATATTGGAGGGACCCAGTACTTC. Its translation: CASSLDIGGTQYF.

The DNA for the CDR3 is TGTGCCAGCAGTTTGACAGTTCAGGAGCAGTACTTC. Translation gives CASSLTVQEQYF. The chain has TRBV28 and TRBJ2-5; tentative D call: TRBD1 (5 bases). The CDR3 runs 12 residues. Germline CDR1 MDHEN, CDR2 SYDVKM. Trimming stripped 3 bases from V and 11 bases from J, with 13 bases between.

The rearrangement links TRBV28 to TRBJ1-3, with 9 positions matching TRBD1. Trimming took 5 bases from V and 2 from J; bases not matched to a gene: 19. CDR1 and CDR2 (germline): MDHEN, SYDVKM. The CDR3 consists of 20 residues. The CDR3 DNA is TGTGCCAGCAGTACCCGGACAGGGGTTAATAGGGGTTTGGCTGGAAACACCATATATTTT. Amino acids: CASSTRTGVNRGLAGNTIYF.

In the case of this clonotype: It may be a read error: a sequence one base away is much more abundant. The DNA of the CDR3 is TGTGCCAGCAGACGGACAGGGACCTATGGCTACACCTTC. It codes for CASRRTGTYGYTF. The chain employs TRBV6-5 and TRBJ1-2, with TRBD1 matching 8 bases. The germline V gene encodes CDR1 MNHEY and CDR2 SVGAGI. With 6 bases clipped from V and 4 bases from J, the junction kept 4 bases outside the gene matches. This CDR3 is 13 amino acids long.

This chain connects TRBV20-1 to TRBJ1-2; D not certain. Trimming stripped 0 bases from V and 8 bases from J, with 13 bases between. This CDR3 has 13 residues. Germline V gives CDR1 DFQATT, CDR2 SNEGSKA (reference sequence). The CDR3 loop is CSARESDHWGYTF. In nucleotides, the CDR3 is TGCAGTGCTAGAGAAAGTGACCACTGGGGCTACACCTTC.

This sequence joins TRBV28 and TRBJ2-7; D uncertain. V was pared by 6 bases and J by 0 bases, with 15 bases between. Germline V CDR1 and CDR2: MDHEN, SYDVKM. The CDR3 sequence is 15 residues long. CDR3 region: CASSLSALSSYEQYF. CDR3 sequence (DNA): TGTGCCAGCAGCCTAAGTGCCTTAAGCTCCTACGAGCAGTACTTC.

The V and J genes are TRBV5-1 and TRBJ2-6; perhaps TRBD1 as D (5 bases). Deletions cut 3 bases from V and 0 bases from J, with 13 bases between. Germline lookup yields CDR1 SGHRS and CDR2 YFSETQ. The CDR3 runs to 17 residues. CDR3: CASSSSRDSSGANVLTF. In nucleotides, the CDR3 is TGCGCCAGCAGCTCATCTAGAGACAGCTCTGGGGCCAACGTCCTGACTTTC.

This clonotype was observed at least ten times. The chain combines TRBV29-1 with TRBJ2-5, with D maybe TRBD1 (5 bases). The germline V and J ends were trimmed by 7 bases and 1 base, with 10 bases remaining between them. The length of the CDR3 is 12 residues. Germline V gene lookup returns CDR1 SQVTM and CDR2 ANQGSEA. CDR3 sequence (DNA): TGCAGCGGTGGGGCAGGCCAAGAGACCCAGTACTTC. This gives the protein CSGGAGQETQYF.